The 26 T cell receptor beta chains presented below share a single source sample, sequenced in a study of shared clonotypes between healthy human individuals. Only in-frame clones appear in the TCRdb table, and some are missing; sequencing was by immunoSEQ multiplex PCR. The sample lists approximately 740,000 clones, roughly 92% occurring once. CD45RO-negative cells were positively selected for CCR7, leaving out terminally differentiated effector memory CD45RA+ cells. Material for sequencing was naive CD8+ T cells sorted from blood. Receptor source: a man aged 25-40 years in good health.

For the CDR3, the DNA is TGTGCCAGCAGTTATGGAGATACGCAGTATTTT. It codes for CASSYGDTQYF. The chain links TRBV6-6 to TRBJ2-3, with D unresolved. The CDR3 sequence is 11 residues long. From germline, CDR1 is MNHNY and CDR2 SVGAGI (reference sequence). The V and J ends lost 3 bases and 5 bases respectively, with 3 bases between them.

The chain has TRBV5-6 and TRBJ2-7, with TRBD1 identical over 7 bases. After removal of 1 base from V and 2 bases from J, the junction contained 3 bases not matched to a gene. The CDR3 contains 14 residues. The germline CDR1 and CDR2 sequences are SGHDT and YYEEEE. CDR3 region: CASSLTGTAYEQYF. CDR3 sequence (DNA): TGTGCCAGCAGCTTGACCGGGACAGCCTACGAGCAGTACTTC.

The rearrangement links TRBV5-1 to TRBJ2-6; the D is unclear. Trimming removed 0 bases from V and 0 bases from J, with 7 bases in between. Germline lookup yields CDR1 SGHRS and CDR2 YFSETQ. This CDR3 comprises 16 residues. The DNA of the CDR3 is TGCGCCAGCAGCTTGGCCTTCGGCTCTGGGGCCAACGTCCTGACTTTC. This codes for CASSLAFGSGANVLTF. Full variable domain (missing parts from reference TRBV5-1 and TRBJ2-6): KAGVTQTPRYLIKTRGQQVTLSCSPISGHRSVSWYQQTPGQGLQFLFEYFSETQRNKGNFPGRFSGRQFSNSRSEMNVSTLELGDSALYLCASSLAFGSGANVLTFGAGSRLTVL.

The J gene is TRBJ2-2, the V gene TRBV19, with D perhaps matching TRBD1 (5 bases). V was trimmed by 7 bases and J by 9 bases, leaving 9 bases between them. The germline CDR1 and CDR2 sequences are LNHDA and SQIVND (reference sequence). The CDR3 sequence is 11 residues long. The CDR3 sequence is CASTGNRELFF. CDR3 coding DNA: TGTGCCAGTACAGGGAATAGGGAGCTGTTTTTT.

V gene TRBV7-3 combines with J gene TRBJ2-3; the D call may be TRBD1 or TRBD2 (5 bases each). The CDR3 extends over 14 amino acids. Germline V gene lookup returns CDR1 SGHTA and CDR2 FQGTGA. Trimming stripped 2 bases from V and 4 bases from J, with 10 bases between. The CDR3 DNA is TGTGCCAGCAGCTTATGGGGGATTGCAGATACGCAGTATTTT. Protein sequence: CASSLWGIADTQYF.

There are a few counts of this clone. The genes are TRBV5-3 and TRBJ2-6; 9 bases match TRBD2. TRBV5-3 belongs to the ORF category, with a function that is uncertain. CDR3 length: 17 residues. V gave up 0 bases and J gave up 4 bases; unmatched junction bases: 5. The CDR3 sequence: CARSLGGRASGANVLTF. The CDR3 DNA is TGTGCCAGAAGCTTGGGCGGGAGGGCCTCAGGGGCCAACGTCCTGACTTTC.

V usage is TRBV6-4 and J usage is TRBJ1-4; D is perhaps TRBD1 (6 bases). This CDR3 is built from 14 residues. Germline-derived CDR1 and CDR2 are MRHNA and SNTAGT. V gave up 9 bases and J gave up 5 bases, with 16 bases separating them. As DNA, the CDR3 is TGTGCCAGTCCGTTTCAGGGGAGGAATGAAAAACTGTTTTTT. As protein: CASPFQGRNEKLFF.

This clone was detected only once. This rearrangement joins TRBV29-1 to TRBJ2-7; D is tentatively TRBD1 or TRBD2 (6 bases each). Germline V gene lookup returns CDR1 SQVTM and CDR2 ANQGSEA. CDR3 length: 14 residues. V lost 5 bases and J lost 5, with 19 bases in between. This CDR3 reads CSVMALGGIHEQYF. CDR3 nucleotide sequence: TGCAGCGTTATGGCCTTAGGGGGGATCCACGAGCAGTACTTC.

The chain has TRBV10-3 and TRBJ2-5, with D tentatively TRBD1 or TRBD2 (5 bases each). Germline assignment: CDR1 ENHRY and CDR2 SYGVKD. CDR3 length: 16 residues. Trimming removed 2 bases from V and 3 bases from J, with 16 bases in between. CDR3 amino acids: CAISEGGSGTEETQYF. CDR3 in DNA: TGTGCCATCAGTGAGGGTGGGTCAGGGACGGAAGAGACCCAGTACTTC.

The CDR3 nucleotides are TGTGCCATCAGTGACCTGAACACCGGGGAGCTGTTTTTT. As protein: CAISDLNTGELFF. The chain combines TRBV10-3 with TRBJ2-2, with D unresolved. From germline, CDR1 is ENHRY and CDR2 SYGVKD. The CDR3 length is 13 residues. V was pared by 3 bases and J by 1 base, with 3 bases between.

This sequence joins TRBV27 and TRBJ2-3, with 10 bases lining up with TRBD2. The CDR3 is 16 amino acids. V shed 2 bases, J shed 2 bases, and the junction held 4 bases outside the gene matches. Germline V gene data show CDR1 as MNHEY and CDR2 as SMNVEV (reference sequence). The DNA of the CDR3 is TGTGCCAGCAGTTTACAACTAGCGGGACTCACAGATACGCAGTATTTT. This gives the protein CASSLQLAGLTDTQYF.

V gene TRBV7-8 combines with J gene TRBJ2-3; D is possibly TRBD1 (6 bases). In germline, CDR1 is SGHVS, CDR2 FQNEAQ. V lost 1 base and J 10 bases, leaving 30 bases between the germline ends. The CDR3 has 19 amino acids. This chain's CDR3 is CASSLGVFGQIQLTEAQYF. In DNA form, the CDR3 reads TGTGCCAGCAGCTTAGGGGTCTTCGGACAGATCCAATTGACAGAGGCGCAGTATTTT. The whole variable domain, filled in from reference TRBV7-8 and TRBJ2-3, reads GAGVSQSPRYKVAKRGQDVALRCDPISGHVSLFWYQQALGQGPEFLTYFQNEAQLDKSGLPSDRFFAERPEGSVSTLKIQRTQQEDSAVYLCASSLGVFGQIQLTEAQYFGPGTRLTVL.

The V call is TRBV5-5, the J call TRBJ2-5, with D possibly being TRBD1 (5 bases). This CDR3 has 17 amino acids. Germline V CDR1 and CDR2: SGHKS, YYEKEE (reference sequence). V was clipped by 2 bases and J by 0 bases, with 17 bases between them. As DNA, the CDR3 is TGTGCCAGCAGCTTCGACGAACCAGACAGCAACCAAGAGACCCAGTACTTC. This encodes CASSFDEPDSNQETQYF.

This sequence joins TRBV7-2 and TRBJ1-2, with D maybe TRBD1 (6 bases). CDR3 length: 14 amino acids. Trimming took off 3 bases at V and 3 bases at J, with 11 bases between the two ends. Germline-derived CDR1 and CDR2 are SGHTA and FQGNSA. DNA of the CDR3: TGTGCCAGCAGCTTCACTTCAGGGGACTATGGCTACACCTTC. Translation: CASSFTSGDYGYTF.

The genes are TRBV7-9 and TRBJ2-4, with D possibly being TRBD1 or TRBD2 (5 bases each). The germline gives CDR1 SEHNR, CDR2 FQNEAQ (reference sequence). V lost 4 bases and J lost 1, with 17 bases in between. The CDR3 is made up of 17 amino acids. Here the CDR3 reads CASSSVGEHLAKNIQYF. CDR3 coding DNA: TGTGCCAGCAGCTCCGTGGGGGAGCATCTGGCCAAAAACATTCAGTACTTC.

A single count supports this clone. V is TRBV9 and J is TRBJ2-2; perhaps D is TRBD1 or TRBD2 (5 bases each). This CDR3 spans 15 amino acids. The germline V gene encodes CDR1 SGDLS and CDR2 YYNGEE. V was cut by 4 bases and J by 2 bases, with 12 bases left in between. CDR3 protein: CASSPRDGNTGELFF. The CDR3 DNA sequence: TGTGCCAGCAGCCCACGGGACGGTAACACCGGGGAGCTGTTTTTT.

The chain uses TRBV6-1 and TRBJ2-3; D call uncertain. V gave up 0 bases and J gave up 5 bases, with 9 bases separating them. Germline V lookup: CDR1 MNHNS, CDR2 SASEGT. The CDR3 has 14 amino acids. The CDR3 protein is CASSEAEYVDTQYF. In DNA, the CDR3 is TGTGCCAGCAGTGAAGCGGAGTACGTAGATACGCAGTATTTT.

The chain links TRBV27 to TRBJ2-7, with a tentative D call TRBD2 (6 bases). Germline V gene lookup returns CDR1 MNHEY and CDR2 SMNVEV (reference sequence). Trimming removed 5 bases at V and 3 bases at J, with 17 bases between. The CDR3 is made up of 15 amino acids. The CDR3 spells CASSPRDWTHYEQYF. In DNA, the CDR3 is TGTGCCAGCAGTCCCCGGGACTGGACCCACTACGAGCAGTACTTC.

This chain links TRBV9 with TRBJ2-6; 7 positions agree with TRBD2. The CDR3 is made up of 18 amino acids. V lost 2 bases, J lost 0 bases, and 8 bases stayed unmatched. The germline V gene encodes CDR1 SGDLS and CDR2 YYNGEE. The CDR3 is CASSVERDPSSGANVLTF. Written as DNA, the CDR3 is TGTGCCAGCAGCGTTGAGCGGGACCCGTCCTCTGGGGCCAACGTCCTGACTTTC. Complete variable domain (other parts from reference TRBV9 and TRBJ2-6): DSGVTQTPKHLITATGQRVTLRCSPRSGDLSVYWYQQSLDQGLQFLIQYYNGEERAKGNILERFSAQQFPDLHSELNLSSLELGDSALYFCASSVERDPSSGANVLTFGAGSRLTVL.

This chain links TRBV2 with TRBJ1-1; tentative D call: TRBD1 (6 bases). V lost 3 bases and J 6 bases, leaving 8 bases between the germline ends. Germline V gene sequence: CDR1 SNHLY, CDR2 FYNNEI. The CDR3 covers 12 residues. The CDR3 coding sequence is TGTGCCAGCAGTGATCGGGGGCCTGAAGCTTTCTTT. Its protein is CASSDRGPEAFF.

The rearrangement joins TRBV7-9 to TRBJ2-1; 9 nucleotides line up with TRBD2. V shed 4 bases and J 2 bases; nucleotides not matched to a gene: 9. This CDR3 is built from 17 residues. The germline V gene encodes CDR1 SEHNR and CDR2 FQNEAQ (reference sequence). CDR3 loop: CASSSSTLAGAYNEQFF. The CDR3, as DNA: TGTGCCAGCAGCTCCTCCACTTTAGCGGGAGCCTACAATGAGCAGTTCTTC.

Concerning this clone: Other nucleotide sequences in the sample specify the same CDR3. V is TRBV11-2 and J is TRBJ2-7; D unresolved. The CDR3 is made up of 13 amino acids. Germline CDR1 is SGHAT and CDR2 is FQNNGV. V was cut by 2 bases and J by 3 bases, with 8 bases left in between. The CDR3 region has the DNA TGTGCCAGCAGCTTACCGGGCAGCTACGAGCAGTACTTC. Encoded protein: CASSLPGSYEQYF. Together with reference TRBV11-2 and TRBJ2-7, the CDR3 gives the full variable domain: EAGVAQSPRYKIIEKRQSVAFWCNPISGHATLYWYQQILGQGPKLLIQFQNNGVVDDSQLPKDRFSAERLKGVDSTLKIQPAKLEDSAVYLCASSLPGSYEQYFGPGTRLTVT.

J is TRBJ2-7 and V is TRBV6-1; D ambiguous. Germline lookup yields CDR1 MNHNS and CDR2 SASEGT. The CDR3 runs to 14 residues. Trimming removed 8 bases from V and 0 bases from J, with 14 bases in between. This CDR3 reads CASWLRPLSYEQYF. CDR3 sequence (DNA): TGTGCCAGCTGGTTGCGGCCTCTCTCCTACGAGCAGTACTTC.

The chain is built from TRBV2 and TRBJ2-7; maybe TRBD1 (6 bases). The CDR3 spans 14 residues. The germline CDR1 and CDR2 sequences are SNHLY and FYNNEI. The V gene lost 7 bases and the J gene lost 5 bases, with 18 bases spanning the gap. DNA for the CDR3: TGTGCCAGCAAAATCTGGCAGGGGAAGAACGAGCAGTACTTC. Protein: CASKIWQGKNEQYF. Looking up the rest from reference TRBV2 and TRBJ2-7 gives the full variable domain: EPEVTQTPSHQVTQMGQEVILRCVPISNHLYFYWYRQILGQKVEFLVSFYNNEISEKSEIFDDQFSVERPDGSNFTLKIRSTKLEDSAMYFCASKIWQGKNEQYFGPGTRLTVT.

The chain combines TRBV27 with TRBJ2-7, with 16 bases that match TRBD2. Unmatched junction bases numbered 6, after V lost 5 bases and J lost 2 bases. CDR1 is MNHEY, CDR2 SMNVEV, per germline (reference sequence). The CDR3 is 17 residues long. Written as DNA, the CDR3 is TGTGCCAGCAGTGGGACTAGCGGGAGGGCTGACCCCTACGAGCAGTACTTC. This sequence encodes CASSGTSGRADPYEQYF.

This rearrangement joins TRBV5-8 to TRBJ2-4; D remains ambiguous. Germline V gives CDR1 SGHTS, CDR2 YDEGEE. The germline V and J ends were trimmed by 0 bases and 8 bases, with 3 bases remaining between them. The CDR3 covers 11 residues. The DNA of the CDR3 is TGTGCCAGCAGCTTGGGGGACATTCAGTACTTC. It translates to CASSLGDIQYF.